The rows below give T cell receptor beta chains drawn from one sample of a study of blood T cell repertoires in COVID-19. The method was immunoSEQ multiplex PCR; TCRdb's version includes in-frame clones alone and lacks a portion of them. The repertoire holds some 190,000 clones, with 70% to 90% as singletons. Sequencing was done on a sample of peripheral blood. The origin of the receptors is a human donor with active or convalescent COVID-19. The donor label of this sample is uncertain. The CDR3 runs from the conserved cysteine through the conserved F or W. Fields, in order: D gene, clone size, J gene, V gene, CDR3 DNA, CDR3 protein. The D gene is left open where the match is weak. Size values are once, few and many counts, or a class for expanded clones, and some rows have none.

>TRBD1|NA|TRBJ1-6|TRBV7-3
TGTGCCAGCAGCTTACTTGGACAGGGGGATTCACCCCTCCACTTT
CASSLLGQGDSPLHF
>NA|few|TRBJ2-2|TRBV5-8
TGTGCCAGCAGCTTAGTCCGGACTATTCCAGGGGAGCTGTTTTTT
CASSLVRTIPGELFF
>NA|NA|TRBJ2-7|TRBV4-1
TGCGCCAGCAGCCAAGAAGATAGAACCGGGAGGCAGTACTTC
CASSQEDRTGRQYF
>TRBD2|NA|TRBJ2-1|TRBV24-1
TGTGCCACCAGTGACCCCCCAGGGGCAGCTAGCGGGCCTAGCTCCTACAATGAGCAGTTCTTC
CATSDPPGAASGPSSYNEQFF
>NA|NA|TRBJ2-2|TRBV6-1
TGTGCCAGCAGTGATCACTTCCGGACCGGGGAGCTGTTTTTT
CASSDHFRTGELFF
>TRBD2|NA|TRBJ2-2|TRBV5-1
TGCGCCAGCAAGTGGGACGCGGGGGGCACCGGGGAGCTGTTTTTT
CASKWDAGGTGELFF
>TRBD2|NA|TRBJ2-1|TRBV5-4
TGTGCCAGCTTGGGGACTAGCGGGAGGGCCTCCTACAATGAGCAGTTCTTC
CASLGTSGRASYNEQFF
>TRBD2|NA|TRBJ2-3|TRBV7-3
TGTGCCAGCAGTCCCGGGACTAGTTCGAGGCAGTATTTT
CASSPGTSSRQYF
>TRBD2|NA|TRBJ2-1|TRBV5-5
TGTGCCAGCAGCACCGGAGCGGGGAATGAGCAGTTCTTC
CASSTGAGNEQFF
>TRBD2|NA|TRBJ2-1|TRBV4-1
TGCGCCAGCAGCCAAGAGGGACTAGCGGGAGGGGCCTCGGGGGTGCAGTTCTTC
CASSQEGLAGGASGVQFF
>TRBD2|few|TRBJ2-7|TRBV6-5
TGTGCCAGCCTTGAACTAGCGGGAGGGCCGCAGTACTTC
CASLELAGGPQYF
>NA|once|TRBJ2-2|TRBV7-3
TGTGCCAGCAGCCCCCAGGGGGGCTGGGCCGGGGAGCTGTTTTTT
CASSPQGGWAGELFF
>TRBD1|NA|TRBJ1-1|TRBV29-1
TGCAGCATAAGGACAGGCGGGACTGAAGCTTTCTTT
CSIRTGGTEAFF
>NA|NA|TRBJ2-3|TRBV24-1
TGTGCCACCAGTCCTCGGACTACCCCTAGCACAGATACGCAGTATTTT
CATSPRTTPSTDTQYF
>TRBD2|NA|TRBJ2-2|TRBV18
TGTGCCAGCTCACCACCGCCTAGCGGGGTCGGGGAGCTGTTTTTT
CASSPPPSGVGELFF
>TRBD2|NA|TRBJ2-7|TRBV27
TGTGCCAGCAGTTTATGGGGCGGGAGGGGTTCCTACGAGCAGTACTTC
CASSLWGGRGSYEQYF
>NA|few|TRBJ1-1|TRBV2
TGTGCCAGCAGCCAGGTCGTGTGGGAGGACACTGAAGCTTTCTTT
CASSQVVWEDTEAFF
>NA|NA|TRBJ1-5|TRBV2
TGTGCCAGCAGTGGAACAGGCTTTAGCAATCAGCCCCAGCATTTT
CASSGTGFSNQPQHF
>NA|NA|TRBJ2-1|TRBV7-7
TGTGCCAGCAGCTCCGGACAGTTTAACAATGAGCAGTTCTTC
CASSSGQFNNEQFF
>TRBD1|NA|TRBJ2-3|TRBV7-2
TGTGCCAGCACCTCGTCGACAGGGACCTCAGATACGCAGTATTTT
CASTSSTGTSDTQYF
>NA|NA|TRBJ2-3|TRBV29-1
TGCAGCGTTGTTCGGGGGTCAGATACGCAGTATTTT
CSVVRGSDTQYF
>TRBD2|NA|TRBJ2-3|TRBV5-1
TGCGCCAGCAGAAGGACTAGCGGGTTTAGCACAGATACGCAGTATTTT
CASRRTSGFSTDTQYF
>NA|once|TRBJ2-1|TRBV5-1
TGCGCCAGCAGCATGGGACCAGAGGACAATGAGCAGTTCTTC
CASSMGPEDNEQFF
>TRBD1|NA|TRBJ1-2|TRBV5-1
TGCGCCAGCAGCGAGTCCGGGACAGGGGATGGCTACACCTTC
CASSESGTGDGYTF
>TRBD2|NA|TRBJ2-7|TRBV25-1
TGTGCCAGCAGTGAATTCTTAGCGGGAGGGCCGGGGGAGCAGTACTTC
CASSEFLAGGPGEQYF
>NA|NA|TRBJ1-1|TRBV5-6
TGTGCCAGCAGCTTGGTCGGCGGAGAGAACACTGAAGCTTTCTTT
CASSLVGGENTEAFF
>TRBD1|once|TRBJ2-7|TRBV19
TGTGCCAGTACCGGCCAGGGGGCCAGGGAGCAGTACTTC
CASTGQGAREQYF
>NA|once|TRBJ2-7|TRBV30
TGTGCCTGGAGTATAGGGGGTCACTACGAGCAGTACTTC
CAWSIGGHYEQYF
>NA|NA|TRBJ1-4|TRBV2
TGTGCCAGCACCCGAACCACGGTTGTTAATGAAAAACTGTTTTTT
CASTRTTVVNEKLFF
>TRBD2|once|TRBJ2-7|TRBV7-9
TGTGCCAGCAGACCAGGACTAGCGGTCGGCGAGCAGTACTTC
CASRPGLAVGEQYF
>NA|NA|TRBJ2-7|TRBV5-1
TGCGCCAGCAGCTTGGTCCCGGGACAGGGTTCGGCTAGCGGGGGATCCTACGAGCAGTACTTC
CASSLVPGQGSASGGSYEQYF
>TRBD2|NA|TRBJ2-1|TRBV9
TGTGCCAGCACCCTAACGGGGGGCTCCTACAATGAGCAGTTCTTC
CASTLTGGSYNEQFF
>TRBD1|NA|TRBJ2-1|TRBV12-3/TRBV12-4
TGTGCCAGCAATGGACAGGGGGCAAATGAGCAGTTCTTC
CASNGQGANEQFF
>TRBD2|NA|TRBJ2-2|TRBV4-1
TGCGCCAGCAGCCAAGAGGGCCTAGCGGGAGGCGCGAACACCGGGGAGCTGTTTTTT
CASSQEGLAGGANTGELFF
>NA|NA|TRBJ1-2|TRBV6-6
TGTGCCAGCAGTTACACCCGACAGGCGGGCTCCAATGGCTACACCTTC
CASSYTRQAGSNGYTF
>TRBD1|NA|TRBJ1-6|TRBV5-1
TGCGCCAGCAGCTTGGATGCGGACAGGGGTACTTCACCCCTCCACTTT
CASSLDADRGTSPLHF
>NA|NA|TRBJ2-3|TRBV27
TGTGCCAGCAGAATGACAGAATCGGCAGATACGCAGTATTTT
CASRMTESADTQYF
>TRBD1|NA|TRBJ2-7|TRBV6-5
TGTGCCACCACCCCCCGGACAGGAACCTACGAGCAGTACTTC
CATTPRTGTYEQYF
>NA|NA|TRBJ2-3|TRBV6-5
TGTGCCAGCAGTTACGGACTAACCACAGATACGCAGTATTTT
CASSYGLTTDTQYF
>TRBD1|NA|TRBJ1-1|TRBV28
TGTGCCAGCTATAGGCAGGGGGCGGGGGAAGCTTTCTTT
CASYRQGAGEAFF
>TRBD1|NA|TRBJ1-4|TRBV15
TGTGCCACCAGCAGAGCCCCAGGGGGCCGGGCTAATGAAAAACTGTTTTTT
CATSRAPGGRANEKLFF